This TCR beta chain was identified during a study of CD8 T cells in Susac syndrome (dated by TCRdb to about 2019). As for the study more broadly: Whether CD8+ T cell activation and differentiation in Susac syndrome was antigen driven was tested using repertoire sequencing. Clonality of the CD8+ T cell repertoire was compared between about a dozen healthy donors, about 14 Susac syndrome patients and under 16 multiple sclerosis patients.

RNA was extracted using the RNeasy kit, and roughly 0.5 to 1 microgram was reverse transcribed with random hexamers. The immunoSEQ multiplex PCR assay, covering 54 Vbeta and 13 Jbeta segments, was used to amplify TCR beta CDR3 regions. PCR amplification bias was corrected by using a synthetic template baseline for primer optimization and computational correction. The published analysis was carried out like this. Only productive sequences were kept, with reads annotated to V, D and J genes according to IMGT and analyzed in immunoSEQ Analyzer. Clonality was calculated as one minus the Shannon entropy normalized by log2 of the number of productive unique sequences. For each patient and control, public and private clones were evaluated within the 100 most prevalent clones. Susac-specific clones were defined as absent from healthy and MS cohorts, roughly 1,100 published viral clones and other ImmuneACCESS disease sequences. TCRdb applied fastp at Q25 and MiXCR to the public reads, then kept only in-frame beta chains. Here each entry gathers all rows of one CDR3 protein and keeps the most common genes and DNA. None of the V and J calls come from the authors' own analysis; TCRdb made them. The sample table holds a few hundred thousand distinct CDR3 sequences, of which around 85% were seen once. The leading ten clones occupy roughly 0.11% of the sample.

The CDR3 covers 12 residues, taking in both the cysteine and the phenylalanine. Only the CDR3 portion is preserved as DNA: 36 bases, with reading frame beginning at the first base. As encoded in the germline V gene, CDR1 is SGHNT while CDR2 is YENEEA. V is shortened by 5 bases, J by 9 bases, and the region joining them spans 11 bases. Points on this clonotype: It lacks a known antigen. It has no much larger one-base neighbor in the sample; base qualities were not kept.

Study-wide findings and limitations: The TCR sequencing and HLA analysis was acknowledged to have included a relatively small number of individuals.

Peripheral blood CD8+ and CD4+ T cells from healthy donors, Susac syndrome patients and multiple sclerosis patients were profiled by high-throughput TCR beta sequencing. Multiple sclerosis controls were treatment-naive patients with stable or active relapsing-remitting disease fulfilling revised McDonald criteria. Bulk CD8+ and CD4+ T cells were purified by magnetic negative isolation, whereas CD8+ TEMRA cells were enriched by FACS. Blood was drawn into EDTA tubes, processed within 24 hours, and PBMCs were isolated by density gradient centrifugation. PBMCs destined for TCR sequencing were cryopreserved in liquid nitrogen and later thawed in a 37 °C water bath. Purity of sorted or isolated CD4+, CD8+ and CD8+ TEMRA cells was at least 90%.

The chain is assembled from TRBV11-3 and TRBJ2-1; TRBD2 might be the D gene, on 5 matching bases. Sequencing was performed on CD8+ T cells from PBMCs. The source of this sequence is a human donor with multiple sclerosis. CDR3 protein: CASSPPGSEQFF. The DNA sequence follows: TGTGCCAGCAGCCCCCCGGGGAGTGAGCAGTTCTTC.